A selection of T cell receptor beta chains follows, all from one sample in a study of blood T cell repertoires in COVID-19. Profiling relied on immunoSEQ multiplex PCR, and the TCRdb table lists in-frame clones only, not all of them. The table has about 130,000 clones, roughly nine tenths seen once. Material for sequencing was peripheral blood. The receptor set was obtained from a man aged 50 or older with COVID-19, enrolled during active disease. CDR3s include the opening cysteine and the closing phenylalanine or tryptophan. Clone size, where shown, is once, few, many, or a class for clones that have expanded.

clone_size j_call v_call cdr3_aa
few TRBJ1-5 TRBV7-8 CASSYTGGQPQHF
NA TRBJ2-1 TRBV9 CASSSLYNEQFF
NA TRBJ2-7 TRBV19 CASTDGQGTYEQYF
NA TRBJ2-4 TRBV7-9 CASSIRRDRAKNIQYF
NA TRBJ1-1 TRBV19 CASSIDPLGAKNTEAFF
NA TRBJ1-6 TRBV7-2 CASTLQGRDSPLHF
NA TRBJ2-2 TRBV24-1 CATSDLRLADPGPGELFF
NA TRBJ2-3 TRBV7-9 CASSLASGRATDTQYF
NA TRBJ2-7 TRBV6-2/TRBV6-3 CASSYSRGLYEQYF
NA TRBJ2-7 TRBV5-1 CASSPGTSVTYEQYF
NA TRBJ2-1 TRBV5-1 CASSMAGQTIYDLFF
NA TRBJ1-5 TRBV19 CASSRVGANNQPQHF
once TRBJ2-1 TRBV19 CASSMEGRSYNEQFF
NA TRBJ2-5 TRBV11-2 CASSLLRDWAQYF
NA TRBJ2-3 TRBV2 CASHPGYTDTQYF
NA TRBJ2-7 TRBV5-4 CASSLRGGYEQYF
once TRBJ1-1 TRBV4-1 CASSHRHEGVSWNTEAFF
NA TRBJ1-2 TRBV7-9 CASSSQGQARTF
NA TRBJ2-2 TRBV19 CASSIRRGISSGELFF
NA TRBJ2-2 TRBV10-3 CAISERAGVSTGELFF
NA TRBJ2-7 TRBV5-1 CASSLGGTEGSEQYF
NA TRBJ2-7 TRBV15 CATSRLVRYEQYF
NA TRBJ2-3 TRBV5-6 CASSSPAGLTTDTQYF
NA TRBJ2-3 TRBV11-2 CASSLAPSGTTDTQYF
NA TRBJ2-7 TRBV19 CASSMGDTYEQYF
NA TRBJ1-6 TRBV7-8 CASSPTVSSPLHF
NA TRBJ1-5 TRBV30 CACARRGSNQPQHF
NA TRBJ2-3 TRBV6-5 CASRYTSGKGSDTQYF
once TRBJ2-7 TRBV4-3 CASSQGLLAGVPEQYF
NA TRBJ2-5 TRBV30 CAWSVGGEETQYF
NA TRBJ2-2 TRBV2 CASSVAGGPTGELFF
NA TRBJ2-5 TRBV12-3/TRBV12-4 CASSLGTQETQYF
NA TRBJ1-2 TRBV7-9 CASSPGQGLGYTF
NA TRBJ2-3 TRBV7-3 CASSPREWSGEGHSTDTQYF
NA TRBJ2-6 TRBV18 CASSIRQGARANVLTF
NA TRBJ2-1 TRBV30 CAWSADSNSYNEQFF
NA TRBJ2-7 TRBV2 CASSRDITYEQYF
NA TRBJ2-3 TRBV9 CASSPRGSFTDTQYF
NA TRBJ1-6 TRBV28 CASSPGTGGGSPLHF
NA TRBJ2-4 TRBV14 CASSQAGAGAAKNIQYF
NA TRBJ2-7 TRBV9 CASSVQEGPYEQYF
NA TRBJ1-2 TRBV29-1 CSVVWGVYGYTF
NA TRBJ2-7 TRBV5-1 CASSLTGDEQYF
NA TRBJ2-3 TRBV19 CASSPTGAYTDTQYF
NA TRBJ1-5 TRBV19 CASSIAGSSNQPQHF
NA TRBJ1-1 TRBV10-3 CAIKPRGAEAFF
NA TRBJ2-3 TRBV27 CASSSTGLVDTQYF
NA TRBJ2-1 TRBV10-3 CAISTSGSDHEQFF
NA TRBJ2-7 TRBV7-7 CASSQAGPNLGEQYF
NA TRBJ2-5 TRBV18 CASSLAGMAETQYF